This entry concerns a single T cell receptor beta chain. What it recognizes is unknown. The sample comes from a study of cytomegalovirus exposure and HLA in healthy donors. This PCR relied on a set of 60 Vbeta primers and 13 Jbeta primers. Here immunoSEQ multiplex PCR was the method, and the copy in TCRdb shows in-frame clones only, minus some. The sample table includes about 75,000 clones. Whole-study findings and limits: The Asian-associated ancestry cluster reportedly had fewer N-insertions than the approximately 630-donor mean in a later analysis. Some V segments could not be told apart, so they were left out, TRBV6-2 and TRBV6-3 among them. In vitro experiments confirmed that a few CMV-associated chains were specific for CMV antigens. Roughly uniform depth of sequencing across donors was assumed in presence/absence analyses.

J lost 2 bases, V lost 4 bases, and 3 bases had no gene match. This CDR3 comprises 15 residues. The V gene's germline CDR1 is SGDLS and CDR2 YYNGEE. J is TRBJ2-1 and V is TRBV9; 10 bases fit TRBD1. The TCR comes from a young man in good health and CMV-seropositive. The sequencing input was PBMCs. The CDR3 DNA sequence: TGTGCCAGCAGCTCCGGGACAGGGGCCTACAATGAGCAGTTCTTC. Its protein is CASSSGTGAYNEQFF.